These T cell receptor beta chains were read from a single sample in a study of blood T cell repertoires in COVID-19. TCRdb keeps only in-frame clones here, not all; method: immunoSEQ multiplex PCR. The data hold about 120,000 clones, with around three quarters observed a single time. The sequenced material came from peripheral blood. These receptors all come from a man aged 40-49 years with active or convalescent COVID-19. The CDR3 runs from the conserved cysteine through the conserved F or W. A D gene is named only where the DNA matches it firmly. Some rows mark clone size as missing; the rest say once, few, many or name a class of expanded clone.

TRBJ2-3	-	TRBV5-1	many	CASSLFESTDTQYF	TGCGCCAGCAGCTTGTTTGAGAGCACAGATACGCAGTATTTT
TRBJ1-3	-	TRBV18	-	CASSPGRADSGNTIYF	TGTGCCAGCTCACCAGGGAGGGCAGACTCTGGAAACACCATATATTTT
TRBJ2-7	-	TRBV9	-	CASSPQTGSFYEQYF	TGTGCCAGCAGCCCCCAGACAGGATCCTTCTACGAGCAGTACTTC
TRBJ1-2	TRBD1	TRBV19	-	CASSIQNMGQIYGYTF	TGTGCCAGTAGTATCCAAAACATGGGACAGATCTATGGCTACACCTTC
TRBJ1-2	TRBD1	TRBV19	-	CAARTGGNGYTF	TGTGCCGCCAGAACAGGGGGCAACGGCTACACCTTC
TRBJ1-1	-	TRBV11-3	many	CASSLDHSPRGKNTEAFF	TGTGCCAGCAGCTTAGATCATTCCCCGCGGGGAAAGAACACTGAAGCTTTCTTT
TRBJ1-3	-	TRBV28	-	CASSFQGGRNTIYF	TGTGCCAGCAGTTTCCAAGGAGGTCGAAACACCATATATTTT
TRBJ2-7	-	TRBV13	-	CASSPRGRYEQYF	TGTGCCAGCAGCCCCCGAGGGCGGTACGAGCAGTACTTC
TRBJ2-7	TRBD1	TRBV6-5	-	CASRHKTGVIYEQYF	TGTGCCAGCAGACACAAAACAGGGGTCATCTACGAGCAGTACTTC
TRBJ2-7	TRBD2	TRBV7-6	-	CASSQLAGGVYEQYF	TGTGCCAGCAGCCAACTAGCGGGAGGTGTCTACGAGCAGTACTTC
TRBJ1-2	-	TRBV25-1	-	CASSETGLHLLYGYTF	TGTGCCAGCAGTGAAACCGGTCTTCATTTGTTATATGGCTACACCTTC
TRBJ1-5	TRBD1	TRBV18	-	CASSPGQGNQPQHF	TGTGCCAGCTCACCGGGACAGGGCAATCAGCCCCAGCATTTT
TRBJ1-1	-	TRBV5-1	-	CASRKATTNTEAFF	TGCGCCAGCAGGAAAGCCACGACTAACACTGAAGCTTTCTTT
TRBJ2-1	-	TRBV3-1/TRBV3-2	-	CASSLPERLNEQFF	TGTGCCAGCAGCTTGCCGGAGCGGCTCAATGAGCAGTTCTTC
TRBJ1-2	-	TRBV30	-	CAWSYRAYEAF	TGTGCCTGGAGTTACAGGGCCTACGAGGCCTTC
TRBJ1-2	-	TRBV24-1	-	CATSDLSGNYGYTF	TGTGCCACCAGTGATTTATCCGGGAACTATGGCTACACCTTC
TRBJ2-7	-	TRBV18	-	CASSPFDSRYEQYF	TGTGCCAGCTCACCATTTGACAGTCGCTACGAGCAGTACTTC
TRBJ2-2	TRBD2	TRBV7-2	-	CASRAVGTSGYETPGELFF	TGTGCCAGCAGGGCAGTCGGGACTAGCGGGTACGAGACACCCGGGGAGCTGTTTTTT
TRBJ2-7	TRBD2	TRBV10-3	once	CAISTGLAGGSYEQYF	TGTGCCATCAGTACCGGACTAGCGGGGGGCTCCTACGAGCAGTACTTC
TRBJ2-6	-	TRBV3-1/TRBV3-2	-	CASSLGGVGANVLTF	TGTGCCAGCAGCCTAGGGGGGGTCGGGGCCAACGTCCTGACTTTC
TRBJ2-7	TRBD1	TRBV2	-	CASSSNRDRKYF	TGTGCCAGCAGTTCGAACCGGGACAGAAAGTACTTC
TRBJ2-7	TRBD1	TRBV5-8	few	CASSLADNRGYEQYF	TGTGCCAGCAGCTTGGCCGACAACAGGGGGTACGAGCAGTACTTC
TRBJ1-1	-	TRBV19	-	CASSQGNTEAFF	TGTGCCAGTTCACAGGGGAACACTGAAGCTTTCTTT
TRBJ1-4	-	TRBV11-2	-	CASSSSLTREKLFF	TGTGCCAGCAGCTCTTCCTTGACACGGGAAAAACTGTTTTTT
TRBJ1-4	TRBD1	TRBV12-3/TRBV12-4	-	CASWGTGFEKLFF	TGTGCCAGTTGGGGGACAGGTTTTGAAAAACTGTTTTTT
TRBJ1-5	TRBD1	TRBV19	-	CASKRGGDRSNQPQHF	TGTGCCAGCAAAAGAGGTGGGGACAGGAGTAATCAGCCCCAGCATTTT
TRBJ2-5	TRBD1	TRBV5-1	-	CASSPLSGTAKTQYF	TGCGCCAGCAGCCCCCTTTCCGGGACAGCGAAGACCCAGTACTTC
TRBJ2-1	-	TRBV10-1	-	CASSSTAEQFF	TGCGCCAGCAGTTCCACTGCTGAGCAGTTCTTC
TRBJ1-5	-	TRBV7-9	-	CASSLDGQSGQPQHF	TGTGCCAGCAGCTTAGACGGACAGTCCGGGCAGCCCCAGCATTTT
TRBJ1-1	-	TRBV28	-	CASATLMRPEAFF	TGTGCCAGCGCCACCCTGATGCGGCCTGAAGCTTTCTTT
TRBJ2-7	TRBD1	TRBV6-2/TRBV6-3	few	CASSPPGQDSNEQYF	TGTGCCAGCAGCCCCCCGGGACAGGATTCTAACGAGCAGTACTTC
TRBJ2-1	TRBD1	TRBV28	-	CASSLEGASSYNEQFF	TGTGCCAGCAGTTTAGAGGGGGCGAGCTCCTACAATGAGCAGTTCTTC